The TCR beta chain described here comes from a study of cytomegalovirus exposure and HLA in healthy donors. Data came from immunoSEQ multiplex PCR; TCRdb stores just in-frame clones and leaves some out. The sample comprises under 110,000 clones, approximately 90% of which are singletons, and 1.5% to 2% rests with the top ten. This CDR3 is built from 15 residues. The junction had 3 bases not matched to a gene; V was cut back by 5 bases and J by 3 bases. Germline V gene lookup returns CDR1 SSHAT and CDR2 FNYEAQ (reference sequence). The sequence was collected from a woman aged 18-35 years in good health and CMV-seropositive. Specimen: PBMCs. The chain carries TRBV7-7 and TRBJ2-3; 12 positions agree with TRBD2. The DNA of the CDR3 is TGTGCCAGCAGCCGTGGACTAGCGGGGACAGATACGCAGTATTTT. Translated: CASSRGLAGTDTQYF.